A selection of T cell receptor beta chains follows, all from one sample in a study of CD8+CD57+ T cells in acquired aplastic anemia. One entry per CDR3 protein results from TCRdb running MiXCR on the reads. Among under 350,000 distinct CDR3 sequences listed, about 50% were seen once. Sequencing was carried out using sorted CD4+, CD8+, or CD8+CD57+ T cells (not recorded which) from PBMCs. These receptors all come from a human donor with aplastic anemia. The CDR3 runs from the conserved cysteine through the conserved F or W. D genes are given only for firm matches. Size is stated for part of the rows, as once, few or many counts, or as a class when the clone is expanded.

clone size: .
J gene: TRBJ2-2
V gene: TRBV15
D gene: .
CDR3 protein: CATSRPSKSYTGELFF
CDR3 DNA: TGTGCCACCAGCAGACCCTCCAAGAGCTACACCGGGGAGCTGTTTTTT

clone size: few
J gene: TRBJ1-2
V gene: TRBV29-1
D gene: TRBD1
CDR3 protein: CSSSGGDYGYTF
CDR3 DNA: TGCAGCTCCTCAGGGGGAGACTATGGCTACACCTTC

clone size: .
J gene: TRBJ2-3
V gene: TRBV6-5
D gene: TRBD1
CDR3 protein: CASSYWRQGSSGYTDTQYF
CDR3 DNA: TGTGCCAGCAGTTACTGGAGACAGGGAAGCTCTGGCTACACAGATACGCAGTATTTT

clone size: .
J gene: TRBJ2-7
V gene: TRBV10-2
D gene: TRBD2
CDR3 protein: CASGGEGSYEQYF
CDR3 DNA: TGCGCCAGCGGGGGGGAGGGGTCCTACGAGCAGTACTTC

clone size: once
J gene: TRBJ1-3
V gene: TRBV20-1
D gene: TRBD1
CDR3 protein: CSAREDRGDTIYF
CDR3 DNA: TGCAGTGCTAGGGAGGACAGGGGGGACACCATATATTTT

clone size: .
J gene: TRBJ1-2
V gene: TRBV19
D gene: .
CDR3 protein: CASSIETVSGGYTF
CDR3 DNA: TGTGCCAGTAGTATAGAAACGGTATCGGGTGGCTACACCTTC

clone size: .
J gene: TRBJ1-1
V gene: TRBV7-9
D gene: .
CDR3 protein: CASTLAGGTEAFF
CDR3 DNA: TGTGCCAGCACCTTAGCGGGAGGGACTGAAGCTTTCTTT

clone size: many
J gene: TRBJ2-2
V gene: TRBV7-9
D gene: .
CDR3 protein: CASSPTGGREFTGELFF
CDR3 DNA: TGTGCCAGCAGCCCTACAGGGGGGCGGGAGTTCACCGGGGAGCTGTTTTTT

clone size: .
J gene: TRBJ1-6
V gene: TRBV7-8
D gene: .
CDR3 protein: CASSLTSGGALHF
CDR3 DNA: TGTGCCAGCAGCTTAACTAGCGGGGGGGCCCTCCACTTT

clone size: once
J gene: TRBJ2-5
V gene: TRBV20-1
D gene: TRBD2
CDR3 protein: CNASLGLAQEAQYF
CDR3 DNA: TGCAATGCTAGCCTGGGACTAGCGCAAGAGGCCCAGTACTTC

clone size: many
J gene: TRBJ1-1
V gene: TRBV20-1
D gene: .
CDR3 protein: CSARDILNTEAFF
CDR3 DNA: TGCAGTGCGCGGGACATCTTGAACACTGAAGCTTTCTTT

clone size: once
J gene: TRBJ2-7
V gene: TRBV7-6
D gene: TRBD2
CDR3 protein: CASSLARELAGNEQYF
CDR3 DNA: TGTGCCAGCAGCTTAGCGCGGGAACTAGCGGGAAACGAGCAGTACTTC

clone size: .
J gene: TRBJ1-1
V gene: TRBV2
D gene: .
CDR3 protein: CASSKGRNTEAFF
CDR3 DNA: TGTGCCAGCAGTAAGGGGCGGAACACTGAAGCTTTCTTT

clone size: many
J gene: TRBJ2-3
V gene: TRBV20-1
D gene: .
CDR3 protein: CSAPKTGTDTQYF
CDR3 DNA: TGCAGTGCGCCCAAAACGGGCACAGATACGCAGTATTTT

clone size: .
J gene: TRBJ1-6
V gene: TRBV6-5
D gene: TRBD1
CDR3 protein: CASSDLQGAQYSPLHF
CDR3 DNA: TGTGCCAGCAGCGACCTCCAGGGGGCGCAGTATTCACCCCTCCACTTT

clone size: .
J gene: TRBJ2-1
V gene: TRBV5-6
D gene: .
CDR3 protein: CASSPRQDSYNEQFF
CDR3 DNA: TGTGCCAGCAGCCCTCGACAGGACTCCTACAATGAGCAGTTCTTC

clone size: .
J gene: TRBJ2-7
V gene: TRBV6-6
D gene: .
CDR3 protein: CASSYSGNLDEQYF
CDR3 DNA: TGTGCCAGCAGTTACTCGGGCAACCTAGACGAGCAGTACTTC

clone size: few
J gene: TRBJ2-2
V gene: TRBV25-1
D gene: .
CDR3 protein: CASTTLYGELFF
CDR3 DNA: TGTGCCAGCACCACACTTTACGGGGAGCTGTTTTTT

clone size: few
J gene: TRBJ2-7
V gene: TRBV10-3
D gene: .
CDR3 protein: CAISDGYEQYF
CDR3 DNA: TGTGCCATCAGTGATGGGTACGAGCAGTACTTC

clone size: .
J gene: TRBJ2-7
V gene: TRBV7-8
D gene: TRBD2
CDR3 protein: CASSLGGMWEQYF
CDR3 DNA: TGTGCCAGCAGCCTCGGGGGGATGTGGGAGCAGTACTTC

clone size: .
J gene: TRBJ2-1
V gene: TRBV7-9
D gene: .
CDR3 protein: CASSFTASSYNEQFF
CDR3 DNA: TGTGCCAGCAGCTTCACGGCCAGCTCCTACAATGAGCAGTTCTTC

clone size: many
J gene: TRBJ2-2
V gene: TRBV7-3
D gene: .
CDR3 protein: CASSTTGNTGELFF
CDR3 DNA: TGTGCCAGCAGCACGACAGGGAACACCGGGGAGCTGTTTTTT

clone size: .
J gene: TRBJ2-7
V gene: TRBV9
D gene: .
CDR3 protein: CASSPSVYEQYF
CDR3 DNA: TGTGCCAGCAGCCCCTCAGTATACGAGCAGTACTTC

clone size: .
J gene: TRBJ1-1
V gene: TRBV24-1
D gene: .
CDR3 protein: CATSRGDEAFF
CDR3 DNA: TGTGCCACCAGTAGGGGAGATGAAGCTTTCTTT

clone size: many
J gene: TRBJ2-1
V gene: TRBV19
D gene: .
CDR3 protein: CASSIGSWEQFF
CDR3 DNA: TGTGCCAGTAGTATAGGTTCGTGGGAGCAGTTCTTC

clone size: few
J gene: TRBJ2-2
V gene: TRBV24-1
D gene: .
CDR3 protein: CATGRGTGELFF
CDR3 DNA: TGTGCCACGGGGCGGGGCACCGGGGAGCTGTTTTTT

clone size: .
J gene: TRBJ2-5
V gene: TRBV4-1
D gene: .
CDR3 protein: CASSQDRRGARETQYF
CDR3 DNA: TGCGCCAGCAGCCAAGATCGACGTGGGGCAAGAGAGACCCAGTACTTC

clone size: .
J gene: TRBJ1-2
V gene: TRBV5-6
D gene: .
CDR3 protein: CASSLLRGYGYTF
CDR3 DNA: TGTGCCAGCAGCTTGTTGAGGGGATATGGCTACACCTTC

clone size: .
J gene: TRBJ2-2
V gene: TRBV7-9
D gene: .
CDR3 protein: CASSHGGTGELFF
CDR3 DNA: TGTGCCAGCAGCCATGGGGGCACCGGGGAGCTGTTTTTT

clone size: .
J gene: TRBJ1-1
V gene: TRBV6-5
D gene: .
CDR3 protein: CASSGEAWTEAFF
CDR3 DNA: TGTGCCAGCAGCGGGGAGGCATGGACTGAAGCTTTCTTT

clone size: once
J gene: TRBJ2-1
V gene: TRBV7-8
D gene: TRBD2
CDR3 protein: CASSLGGGGGEQFF
CDR3 DNA: TGTGCCAGCAGCTTGGGGGGGGGAGGAGGTGAGCAGTTCTTC